This TCR beta chain was found in a study of CD8+ T cells in alopecia areata. The CDR3 is 16 amino acids. V lost 4 bases and J 4 bases, leaving 20 bases between the germline ends. Germline CDR1 MNHEY, CDR2 SMNVEV (reference sequence). Collected material from alopecia areata patients comprised lesional scalp punch biopsies and peripheral blood. RNA was isolated and reverse transcribed to cDNA, the sequencing template. Clones were read by immunoSEQ multiplex PCR, and TCRdb kept only the in-frame ones, dropping some. The table records approximately 150,000 clones, less than 80% of them present only once. The source material was CD8+ T cells sorted from blood, sampled at week 0. The sequence was collected from a human donor with alopecia areata. This chain uses TRBV27 with TRBJ2-7, with TRBD2 as a possible D gene (6 bases). CDR3 coding DNA: TGTGCCAGCAGTTCACCTCATACGGGGGAGCGGTACGAGCAGTACTTC. Translation gives CASSSPHTGERYEQYF.